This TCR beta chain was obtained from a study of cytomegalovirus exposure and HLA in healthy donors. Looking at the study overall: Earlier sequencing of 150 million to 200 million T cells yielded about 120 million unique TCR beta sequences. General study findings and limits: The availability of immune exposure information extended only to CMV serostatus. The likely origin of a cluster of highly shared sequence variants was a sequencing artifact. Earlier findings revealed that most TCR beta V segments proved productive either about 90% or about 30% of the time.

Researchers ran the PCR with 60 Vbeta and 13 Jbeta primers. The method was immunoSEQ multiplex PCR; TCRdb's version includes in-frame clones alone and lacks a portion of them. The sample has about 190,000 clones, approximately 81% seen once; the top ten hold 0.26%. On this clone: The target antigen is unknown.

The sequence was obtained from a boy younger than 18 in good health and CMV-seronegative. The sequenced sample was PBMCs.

Here the CDR3 DNA reads TGTGCCAGCAAGACAGTCAACACTGAAGCTTTCTTT. It codes for CASKTVNTEAFF. The chain carries TRBV7-2 and TRBJ1-1, with D tentatively TRBD1 (5 bases). V was shortened by 7 bases and J by 2 bases, with 8 bases between the two germline ends. The CDR3 extends over 12 amino acids. Germline CDR1 reads SGHTA; CDR2 reads FQGNSA.